This T cell receptor (beta chain) was recovered during a study of T-cell memory formation after mild COVID-19 (dated by TCRdb to the early 2020s). A note on the overall study: Most TCR sequence clusters were specific to one of the two donors. Two young, previously healthy adult volunteers, one female and one male, were included in the cohort. Longitudinal TCRalpha and TCRbeta repertoire sequencing tracked T-cell clones expanding and contracting after mild COVID-19 in a couple of donors.

This clonotype was detected ten times or more. The antigen it recognizes is unknown. No much larger clone exists at a distance of one base, and base qualities are not known. The instrument was an Illumina NovaSeq 6000. TCRalpha and TCRbeta cDNA libraries were built by 5'RACE with constant-segment primers, adding sample barcodes and unique molecular identifiers. Trizol reagent was used to extract RNA from every sample. Library amplification was performed in two PCR steps, and a second sample barcode and Illumina TruSeq adapters were introduced in the second step. The libraries were sequenced on an Illumina NovaSeq using 2 x 150 bp paired-end reads. For the original study's pipeline: Reads were demultiplexed and collapsed into UMI-guided consensus sequences with migec v1.2.7. With mixcr v2.1.11, UMI consensuses were aligned to TRA and TRB V and J templates and assembled into clonotypes. A clonotype was counted as expanded or contracted only if both edgeR and NoisET called the change significant, with noise models trained on biological replicates. For edgeR calls, the thresholds were a false discovery rate-adjusted p below 0.01 and a log2 fold-change of 1. As an exploratory analysis of dynamics, PCA with hierarchical clustering was applied to max-normalized trajectories of the 1000 most abundant clonotypes. Each responding clone was given a CD4 or CD8 phenotype based on the CD4+ and CD8+ repertoires, which had been sequenced separately. TCRdb redid the processing of the public reads, applying fastp at Q25 and MiXCR, and retained in-frame beta chains. Records with the same CDR3 protein are collapsed into one entry carrying the most frequent genes and DNA. It is TCRdb's table, rather than the study itself, that gives the V and J calls and clone size. The sample table holds under 250,000 distinct CDR3 sequences, of which 15% to 19% were seen once. The top ten clones comprise 2.1% of the sample.

CDR1 and CDR2 were assigned from the germline V gene as SGDLS and YYNGEE. Trimming removed 0 bases from V and 2 bases from J, leaving 4 bases between the germline ends. The CDR3, cysteine through phenylalanine, is 13 amino acids long. Here the CDR3 DNA is all that survives: 39 bases in frame from base 1. Points the paper makes about the study in general: Contracting CD4+ clones were found mainly in CM and EM memory subsets, while CD8+ clones were enriched in EMRA. Balanced CD4/CD8 phenotypes were observed for clones contracting from day 15 to 85, whereas a bias towards CD4+ was observed for a second wave of clones expanding from day 15 to 37. Some responding clones were detected in pre-infection memory, suggesting pre-existing cross-reactive memory T cells joined the SARS-CoV-2 response. The second-wave clones that peaked on day 37 were not confirmed to be SARS-CoV-2 specific. Only two mild cases were covered by the study, and larger cohorts that include severe cases with pre-infection samples were considered necessary.

PBMCs were isolated by Ficoll-Paque density gradient centrifugation. This sequence uses TRBV9 and TRBJ2-3; no D gene call is confident. Sequencing was carried out using PBMCs or a T cell subset sorted from them (not recorded which). This TCR was recovered from an adult woman who had mild COVID-19 (a few samples of this study predate the infection). The sample titles of this study are shuffled in the database, so cell type and time point are left out; the donor was told from shared clones. The CDR3 loop reads CASSVGNTDTQYF. At the DNA level, the sequence is TGTGCCAGCAGCGTAGGCAACACAGATACGCAGTATTTT. Supplemented by the reference TRBV9 and TRBJ2-3 proteins around the CDR3, the complete variable domain is DSGVTQTPKHLITATGQRVTLRCSPRSGDLSVYWYQQSLDQGLQFLIQYYNGEERAKGNILERFSAQQFPDLHSELNLSSLELGDSALYFCASSVGNTDTQYFGPGTRLTVL.